Detailed here is one TCR beta chain. The repertoire was sequenced with immunoSEQ multiplex PCR; TCRdb's copy has only in-frame clones and lacks some. The sample lists hundreds of thousands of clones; roughly 91% were seen once. Trimming cost V 2 bases and J 4 bases, with 6 bases left between them. CDR1 and CDR2 from the germline V gene are SNHLY and FYNNEI. This CDR3 has 13 amino acids. The data are from a study of Ad26.COV2.S vaccination and SARS-CoV-2 variants. As to treatment: 15 to 20 received Ad26.COV2.S at low or high dose, single or two shots; roughly five received placebo; per-sample allocation not given. Collection of the samples took place on day 63 after the first injection of vaccine or placebo.

The V call is TRBV2, the J call TRBJ1-5; D gene uncertain. The receptor was isolated from a person aged 18-65 years who received the Ad26.COV2.S COVID-19 vaccine or a placebo. The sequencing here drew on peripheral blood, taken in a trial of Ad26.COV2.S vaccine versus placebo. The CDR3 sequence: CASSERWNQPQHF. CDR3 bases: TGTGCCAGCAGTGAACGGTGGAATCAGCCCCAGCATTTT.